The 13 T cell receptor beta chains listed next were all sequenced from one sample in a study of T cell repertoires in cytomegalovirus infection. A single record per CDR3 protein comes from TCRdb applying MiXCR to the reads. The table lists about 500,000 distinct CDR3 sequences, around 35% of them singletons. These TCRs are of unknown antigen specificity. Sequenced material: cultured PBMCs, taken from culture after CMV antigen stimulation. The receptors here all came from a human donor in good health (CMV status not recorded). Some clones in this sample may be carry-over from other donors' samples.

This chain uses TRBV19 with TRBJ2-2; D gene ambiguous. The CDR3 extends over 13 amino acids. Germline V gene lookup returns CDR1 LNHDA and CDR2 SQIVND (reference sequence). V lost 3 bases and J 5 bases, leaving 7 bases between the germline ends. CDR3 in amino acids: CASSMEPTGELFF. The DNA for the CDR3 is TGTGCCAGTAGTATGGAGCCTACCGGGGAGCTGTTTTTT.

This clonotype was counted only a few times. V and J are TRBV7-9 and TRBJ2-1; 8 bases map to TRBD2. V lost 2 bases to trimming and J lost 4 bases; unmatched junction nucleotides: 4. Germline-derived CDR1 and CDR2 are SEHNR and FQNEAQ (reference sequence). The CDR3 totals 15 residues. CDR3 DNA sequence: TGTGCCAGCAGCTTACAACTAGCGGAGTACAATGAGCAGTTCTTC. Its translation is CASSLQLAEYNEQFF.

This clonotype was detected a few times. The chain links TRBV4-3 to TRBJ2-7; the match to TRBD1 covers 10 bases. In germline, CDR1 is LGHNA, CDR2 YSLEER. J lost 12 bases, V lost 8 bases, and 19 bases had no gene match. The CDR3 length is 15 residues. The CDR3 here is CASAETGTGVSRRYF. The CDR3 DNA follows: TGCGCCAGCGCGGAAACCGGGACAGGGGTCTCCCGCCGGTACTTC.

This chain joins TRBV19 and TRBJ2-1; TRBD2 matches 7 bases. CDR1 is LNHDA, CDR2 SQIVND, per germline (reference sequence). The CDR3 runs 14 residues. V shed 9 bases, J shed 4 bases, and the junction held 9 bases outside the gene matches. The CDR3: CASGLAVWYNEQFF. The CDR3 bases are TGTGCCAGCGGCCTAGCGGTGTGGTACAATGAGCAGTTCTTC. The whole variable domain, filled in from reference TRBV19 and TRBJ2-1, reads DGGITQSPKYLFRKEGQNVTLSCEQNLNHDAMYWYRQDPGQGLRLIYYSQIVNDFQKGDIAEGYSVSREKKESFPLTVTSAQKNPTAFYLCASGLAVWYNEQFFGPGTRLTVL.

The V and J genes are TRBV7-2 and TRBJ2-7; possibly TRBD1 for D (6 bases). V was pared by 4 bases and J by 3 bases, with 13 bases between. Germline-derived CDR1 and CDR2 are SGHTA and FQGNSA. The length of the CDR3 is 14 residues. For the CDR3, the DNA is TGTACCAGCAGCTCGCAGGGGTCCCTCTACGAGCAGTACTTC. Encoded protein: CTSSSQGSLYEQYF.

In DNA, the CDR3 is TGTGCCAGTAGTATGGGTAGCGGGAGTAGCGAGACCCAGTACTTC. Translated: CASSMGSGSSETQYF. This sequence joins TRBV19 and TRBJ2-5; 9 nucleotides agree with TRBD2. The trim removed 3 bases at V and 5 bases at J, leaving 7 bases unmatched. Germline V gene sequence: CDR1 LNHDA, CDR2 SQIVND (reference sequence). The CDR3 is 15 amino acids. Supplemented by reference TRBV19 and TRBJ2-5, the full variable domain reads DGGITQSPKYLFRKEGQNVTLSCEQNLNHDAMYWYRQDPGQGLRLIYYSQIVNDFQKGDIAEGYSVSREKKESFPLTVTSAQKNPTAFYLCASSMGSGSSETQYFGPGTRLLVL.

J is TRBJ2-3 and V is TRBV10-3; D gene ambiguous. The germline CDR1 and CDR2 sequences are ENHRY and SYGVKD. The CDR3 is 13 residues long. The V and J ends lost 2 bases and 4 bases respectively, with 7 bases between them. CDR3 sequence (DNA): TGTGCCATCAGTGAGCCGGTACCAGATACGCAGTATTTT. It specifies CAISEPVPDTQYF.

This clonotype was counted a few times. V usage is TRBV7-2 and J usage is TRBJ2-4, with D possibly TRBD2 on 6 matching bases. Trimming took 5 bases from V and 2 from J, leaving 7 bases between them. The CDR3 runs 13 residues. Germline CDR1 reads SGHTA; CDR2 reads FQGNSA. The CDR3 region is CASSREPKNIQYF. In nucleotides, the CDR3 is TGTGCCAGCAGCCGGGAGCCCAAAAACATTCAGTACTTC.

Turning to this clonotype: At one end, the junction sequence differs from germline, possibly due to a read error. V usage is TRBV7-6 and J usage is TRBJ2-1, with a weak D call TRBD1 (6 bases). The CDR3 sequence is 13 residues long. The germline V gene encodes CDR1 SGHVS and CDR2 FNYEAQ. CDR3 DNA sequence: TGTGCCAGCAGCCTGATCCTGGGGGCCTTCGAAGTCTTC. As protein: CASSLILGAFEVF.

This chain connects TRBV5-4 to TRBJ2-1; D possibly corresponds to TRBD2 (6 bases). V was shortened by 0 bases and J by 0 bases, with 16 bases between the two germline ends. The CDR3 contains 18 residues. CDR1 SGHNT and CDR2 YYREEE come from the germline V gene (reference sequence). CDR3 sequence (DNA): TGTGCCAGCAGCTTGGCCGTAAGTGGTAGCGGCTCCTACAATGAGCAGTTCTTC. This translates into CASSLAVSGSGSYNEQFF.

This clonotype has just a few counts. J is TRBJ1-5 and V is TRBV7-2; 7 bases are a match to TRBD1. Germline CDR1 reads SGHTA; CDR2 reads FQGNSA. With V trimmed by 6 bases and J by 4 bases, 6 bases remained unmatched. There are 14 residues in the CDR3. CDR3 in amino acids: CASRSQQGNQPQHF. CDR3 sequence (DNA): TGTGCCAGCAGAAGCCAACAGGGGAATCAGCCCCAGCATTTT. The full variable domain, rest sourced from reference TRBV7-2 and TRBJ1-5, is GAGVSQSPSNKVTEKGKDVELRCDPISGHTALYWYRQSLGQGLEFLIYFQGNSAPDKSGLPSDRFSAERTGGSVSTLTIQRTQQEDSAVYLCASRSQQGNQPQHFGDGTRLSIL.

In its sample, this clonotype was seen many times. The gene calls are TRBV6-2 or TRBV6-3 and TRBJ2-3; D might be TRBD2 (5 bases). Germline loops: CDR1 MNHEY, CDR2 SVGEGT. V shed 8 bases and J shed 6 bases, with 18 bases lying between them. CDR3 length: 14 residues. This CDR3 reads CASGGSQPGDTQYF. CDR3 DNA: TGTGCCAGCGGCGGTTCCCAACCGGGGGATACGCAGTATTTT.

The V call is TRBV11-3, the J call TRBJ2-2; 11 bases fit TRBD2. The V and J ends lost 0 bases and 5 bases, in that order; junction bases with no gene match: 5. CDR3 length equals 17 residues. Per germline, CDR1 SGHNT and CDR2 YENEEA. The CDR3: CASSLDRRLAGTGELFF. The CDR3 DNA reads TGTGCCAGCAGCTTAGATCGCAGACTAGCGGGAACCGGGGAGCTGTTTTTT.